The 23 T cell receptor beta chains given below trace back to one sample, sequenced in a study of blood T cell repertoires in COVID-19. Produced via immunoSEQ multiplex PCR; TCRdb's table is partial and in-frame only. The table includes 100,000 to 150,000 clones, approximately 90% detected once. Sequencing was done on a sample of peripheral blood. The receptor set was obtained from a human donor in a cohort sampled during active COVID-19.

The gene calls are TRBV4-1 and TRBJ1-2; D gene ambiguous. V was shortened by 0 bases and J by 4 bases, with 9 bases between the two germline ends. CDR3 length: 14 residues. Germline values: CDR1 MGHRA, CDR2 YSYEKL. The CDR3 protein is CASSQETEAYGYTF. The CDR3 coding sequence is TGCGCCAGCAGCCAAGAAACAGAAGCCTATGGCTACACCTTC.

In this sample, this clone turned up once. J is TRBJ2-7 and V is TRBV3-1 (or the pseudogene TRBV3-2), with D possibly matching TRBD2 (5 bases). Trimming stripped 3 bases from V and 4 bases from J, with 10 bases between. The CDR3 has 13 residues. The germline gives CDR1 LGHDT, CDR2 YNNKEL (reference sequence). For the CDR3, the DNA is TGTGCCAGCAGCCACTTCGAGGGATACGAGCAGTACTTC. This sequence encodes CASSHFEGYEQYF.

The chain combines TRBV6-6 with TRBJ2-5; maybe TRBD2 (6 bases). Germline lookup yields CDR1 MNHNY and CDR2 SVGAGI (reference sequence). V lost 7 bases to trimming and J lost 0 bases, with 12 bases between them. The CDR3 runs to 14 residues. The CDR3 sequence: CASKGLQDQETQYF. The DNA of the CDR3 is TGTGCCAGCAAGGGACTCCAAGACCAAGAGACCCAGTACTTC.

The chain links TRBV7-2 to TRBJ2-3; the match to TRBD2 covers 11 bases. The CDR3 has 16 residues. V lost 3 bases to trimming and J lost 5 bases; unmatched junction nucleotides: 7. In germline, CDR1 is SGHTA, CDR2 FQGNSA. The CDR3 here is CASSFRLAGWGDTQYF. DNA for the CDR3: TGTGCCAGCAGCTTCCGACTAGCGGGATGGGGAGATACGCAGTATTTT.

This rearrangement joins TRBV5-4 to TRBJ1-6, with D maybe TRBD1 (5 bases). From germline, CDR1 is SGHNT and CDR2 YYREEE (reference sequence). V was shortened by 4 bases and J by 0 bases, with 8 bases between the two germline ends. This CDR3 has 15 residues. For the CDR3, the DNA is TGTGCCAGCAGCGGGGGGGGCTCCTATAATTCACCCCTCCACTTT. As protein: CASSGGGSYNSPLHF.

This rearrangement joins TRBV24-1 to TRBJ1-2, with a weak D call TRBD1 (5 bases). The CDR3 sequence is 9 residues long. Per germline, CDR1 KGHDR and CDR2 SFDVKD. The CDR3, as DNA: TGTGCTCGAAAGGGGGGCTACACCTTC. Its translation is CARKGGYTF.

The chain combines TRBV9 with TRBJ2-1, with D tentatively TRBD1 (6 bases). This CDR3 comprises 13 residues. Per the germline V gene, CDR1 is SGDLS and CDR2 is YYNGEE. The germline V and J ends were trimmed by 0 bases and 16 bases, with 17 bases remaining between them. CDR3 DNA: TGTGCCAGCAGCGTAGCAGGGACACCAGCCTTATTCTTC. Translating it yields CASSVAGTPALFF.

The chain employs TRBV10-3 and TRBJ2-7, with 10 bases fitting TRBD2. CDR3 length: 15 amino acids. Per the germline V gene, CDR1 is ENHRY and CDR2 is SYGVKD. V dropped 6 bases and J dropped 4; count of bases not matched to a gene: 9. This CDR3 is CAISTQSGRGYEQYF. The CDR3 DNA is TGTGCCATCAGCACCCAAAGCGGGAGGGGGTACGAGCAGTACTTC.

This chain joins TRBV27 and TRBJ2-2; D is undetermined. CDR1 is MNHEY and CDR2 is SMNVEV in the germline V gene (reference sequence). The CDR3 extends over 17 amino acids. Trimming stripped 5 bases from V and 4 bases from J, with 20 bases between. CDR3 in amino acids: CASSVAPRPRSTGELFF. CDR3 nucleotides: TGTGCCAGCAGTGTAGCCCCCCGTCCGAGGTCCACCGGGGAGCTGTTTTTT.

The chain joins TRBV18 to TRBJ1-5; 9 positions agree with TRBD1. Germline loops: CDR1 KGHSH, CDR2 LQKENI. The CDR3 has 15 amino acids. V gave up 3 bases and J gave up 6 bases; unmatched junction bases: 6. CDR3 DNA sequence: TGTGCCAGCTCACCCAATACAGGGGGCGGTCAGCCCCAGCATTTT. It translates to CASSPNTGGGQPQHF. Using reference TRBV18 and TRBJ1-5 for the parts outside the CDR3, the full variable domain is NAGVMQNPRHLVRRRGQEARLRCSPMKGHSHVYWYRQLPEEGLKFMVYLQKENIIDESGMPKERFSAEFPKEGPSILRIQQVVRGDSAAYFCASSPNTGGGQPQHFGDGTRLSIL.

Details on this clone: Its ends do not fully match the called genes, so a read error is possible. The chain links TRBV6-5 to TRBJ2-1, with 15 positions matching TRBD2. This CDR3 spans 16 amino acids. Germline CDR1 MNHEY, CDR2 SVGAGI. The CDR3 DNA reads as TGTGCCAGCAGTTTTACGCGCCCGGGACTAGCGGGGGGCTTCCTCTTC. It encodes CASSFTRPGLAGGFLF.

This clone occurred once. The rearrangement uses TRBV5-1 and TRBJ2-1; the D gene is possibly TRBD1 (5 bases). The CDR3 contains 15 residues. Germline V gene data show CDR1 as SGHRS and CDR2 as YFSETQ. Trimming removed 0 bases at V and 7 bases at J, with 14 bases between. The CDR3 DNA follows: TGCGCCAGCAGCTTGGCTTCAGGGTATGGGAATGAGCAGTTCTTC. Protein: CASSLASGYGNEQFF.

The genes are TRBV5-8 and TRBJ2-7; 12 bases fit TRBD1. The CDR3 runs to 15 residues. With V trimmed by 3 bases and J by 2 bases, 3 bases remained unmatched. From germline, CDR1 is SGHTS and CDR2 YDEGEE. The chain's CDR3 is CASSWGQGATYEQYF. The DNA for the CDR3 is TGTGCCAGCAGCTGGGGACAGGGGGCTACCTACGAGCAGTACTTC.

CDR3 nucleotide sequence: TGTGCCAGTAGGAAGACAGGGGTCGTCACTGAAGCTTTCTTT. It is translated as CASRKTGVVTEAFF. The rearrangement uses TRBV19 and TRBJ1-1; 8 bases match TRBD1. With V trimmed by 6 bases and J by 4 bases, 7 bases remained unmatched. The CDR3 is 14 amino acids. The V gene's germline CDR1 is LNHDA and CDR2 SQIVND (reference sequence).

V usage is TRBV24-1 and J usage is TRBJ1-5, with D possibly being TRBD1 (5 bases). Germline V gives CDR1 KGHDR, CDR2 SFDVKD. The CDR3 spans 15 residues. The V end was cut by 3 bases, the J end by 7 bases, with 15 bases between. CDR3 region: CATSDPRFSGQPQHF. The DNA of the CDR3 is TGTGCCACCAGTGATCCACGGTTCTCAGGGCAGCCCCAGCATTTT.

The chain recombines TRBV19 with TRBJ1-5; D might be TRBD1 (6 bases). Germline lookup yields CDR1 LNHDA and CDR2 SQIVND (reference sequence). The length of the CDR3 is 14 residues. Trimming removed 9 bases from V and 0 bases from J, with 12 bases in between. The CDR3 coding sequence is TGTGCCAGCAGGGGTGATTCTAGCAATCAGCCCCAGCATTTT. This translates into CASRGDSSNQPQHF.

The V gene is TRBV5-8, the J gene TRBJ2-7; D perhaps matches TRBD2 (6 bases). V was trimmed by 2 bases and J by 3 bases, leaving 15 bases between them. The CDR3 spans 15 residues. The germline V gene has CDR1 SGHTS and CDR2 YDEGEE. The DNA for the CDR3 is TGTGCCAGCAGCTTCGGGGGTGGGGGTGTCTACGAGCAGTACTTC. This codes for CASSFGGGGVYEQYF.

The rearrangement uses TRBV7-9 and TRBJ2-7; possible D gene TRBD1, 6 bases. CDR1 and CDR2 from the germline V gene are SEHNR and FQNEAQ (reference sequence). The ends were cut back, 8 bases at V and 0 bases at J, with 8 bases in the middle. The CDR3 has 12 residues. The CDR3 protein is CASVGASYEQYF. For the CDR3, the DNA is TGTGCCAGCGTGGGGGCCTCCTACGAGCAGTACTTC.

This clone was observed a few times. The gene calls are TRBV5-6 and TRBJ1-1; 8 bases are shared with TRBD1. With V trimmed by 4 bases and J by 8 bases, 4 bases remained unmatched. The CDR3 sequence is 12 residues long. CDR1 and CDR2 from the germline V gene are SGHDT and YYEEEE. DNA of the CDR3: TGTGCCAGCAGCACCCGGACAGGGGAAGCTTTCTTT. Translation gives CASSTRTGEAFF.

The chain carries TRBV13 and TRBJ1-3; the match to TRBD1 covers 9 bases. Germline V lookup: CDR1 PRHDT, CDR2 FYEKMQ (reference sequence). V lost 2 bases, J lost 2 bases, and 4 bases stayed unmatched. The CDR3 totals 16 residues. For the CDR3, the DNA is TGTGCCAGCAGCTTACGGACAGGGGATACTGGAAACACCATATATTTT. Protein product: CASSLRTGDTGNTIYF.

This sequence joins TRBV19 and TRBJ2-1; TRBD2 agrees at 10 bases. After removal of 5 bases from V and 8 bases from J, the junction contained 6 bases not matched to a gene. Germline V CDR1 and CDR2: LNHDA, SQIVND (reference sequence). This CDR3 contains 14 residues. The DNA for the CDR3 is TGTGCCAGTAGTCTAGGACTAGCGGCCCATGAGCAGTTCTTC. Its protein product is CASSLGLAAHEQFF.

V and J are TRBV7-8 and TRBJ2-2; D unclear. The V end was cut by 1 base, the J end by 4 bases, with 7 bases between. Germline CDR1 and CDR2: SGHVS and FQNEAQ. The CDR3 runs to 14 residues. DNA of the CDR3: TGTGCCAGCAGCTTAGGGCCTTCCACCGGGGAGCTGTTTTTT. Amino acids: CASSLGPSTGELFF.

With respect to this clone: Other nucleotide sequences from this sample produce the same CDR3. V is TRBV28 and J is TRBJ2-7; 8 bases align to TRBD2. Germline lookup yields CDR1 MDHEN and CDR2 SYDVKM. CDR3 length equals 15 residues. V shed 1 base, J shed 2 bases, and the junction held 4 bases outside the gene matches. CDR3 in DNA: TGTGCCAGCAGTTTATTGTTAGCGGGAACCTACGAGCAGTACTTC. Translated, it gives CASSLLLAGTYEQYF.